One and the same sample provided the 8 T cell receptor beta chains below, sequenced in a study of cytomegalovirus exposure and HLA in healthy donors. The PCR made use of 60 Vbeta and 13 Jbeta primers. The repertoire was sequenced with immunoSEQ multiplex PCR; TCRdb's copy has only in-frame clones and lacks some. This sample has 91,000 or so clones, with approximately 76% found just once. Sequencing was done on a sample of PBMCs. The receptors shown here come from a man between 25 and 39 years old in good health and CMV-seropositive.

The chain has TRBV10-3 and TRBJ2-3; D perhaps matches TRBD2 (6 bases). In germline, CDR1 is ENHRY, CDR2 SYGVKD. There are 17 residues in the CDR3. Trimming left V 0 bases short and J 2 bases short, with 15 bases between. DNA of the CDR3: TGTGCCATCAGTGAGTCGACCCCCGGGACTTTCACAGATACGCAGTATTTT. Translating gives CAISESTPGTFTDTQYF.

CDR3 loop: CASGTRLLGGAGTGELFF. CDR3 DNA sequence: TGTGCTAGTGGCACTAGACTTTTGGGGGGGGCGGGCACCGGGGAGCTGTTTTTT. J is TRBJ2-2 and V is TRBV12-5; D may be TRBD2 (7 bases). V lost 6 bases and J lost 4, with 24 bases in between. Germline CDR1 LGHNT, CDR2 FRNRAP. The CDR3 has 18 residues.

This clone has just a few counts. This chain joins TRBV5-6 and TRBJ1-1; D ambiguous. The CDR3 covers 16 residues. The V end lost 2 bases, the J end lost 1 base, and 15 bases lay between the germline ends. Germline loops: CDR1 SGHDT, CDR2 YYEEEE. The CDR3 loop reads CASSFDRGVWNTEAFF. CDR3 DNA: TGTGCCAGCAGCTTCGATCGGGGAGTCTGGAACACTGAAGCTTTCTTT.

This clone was observed a handful of times. V usage is TRBV29-1 and J usage is TRBJ2-4; D not certain. There are 14 residues in the CDR3. V was pared by 3 bases and J by 0 bases, with 9 bases between. CDR1 is SQVTM and CDR2 is ANQGSEA in the germline V gene. The chain's CDR3 is CSVESALAKNIQYF. Here the CDR3 DNA reads TGCAGCGTTGAGAGCGCCCTAGCCAAAAACATTCAGTACTTC.

Comments on this clone: Other DNA sequences in this sample translate to the same CDR3. The V gene is TRBV7-9, the J gene TRBJ1-5; possible D gene TRBD1, 5 bases. V was trimmed by 5 bases and J by 3 bases, leaving 11 bases between them. The CDR3 length is 14 residues. Looked up from germline, CDR1 is SEHNR and CDR2 is FQNEAQ (reference sequence). In DNA, the CDR3 is TGTGCCAGCAGCCTCGGACAACCCAATCAGCCCCAGCATTTT. Translation: CASSLGQPNQPQHF.

This chain links TRBV10-3 with TRBJ1-6; D is unresolved. Trimming cost V 10 bases and J 13 bases, with 20 bases left between them. The CDR3 totals 13 residues. Per germline, CDR1 ENHRY and CDR2 SYGVKD. CDR3 coding DNA: TGTGCCACACGACACCAGGAGAGGGTCCCCCTCCACTTT. Amino acid sequence: CATRHQERVPLHF.

The chain recombines TRBV5-1 with TRBJ1-2; tentative D call: TRBD1 (6 bases). Germline-derived CDR1 and CDR2 are SGHRS and YFSETQ. The germline V and J ends were trimmed by 0 bases and 8 bases, with 14 bases remaining between them. CDR3 length equals 14 residues. The CDR3 protein is CASSLAGGAEGYTF. In DNA, the CDR3 is TGCGCCAGCAGCTTGGCCGGGGGGGCGGAAGGCTACACCTTC.

The chain recombines TRBV6-6 with TRBJ2-2; D remains ambiguous. The CDR3 has 13 amino acids. V was shortened by 6 bases and J by 8 bases, with 13 bases between the two germline ends. CDR1 is MNHNY, CDR2 SVGAGI, per germline (reference sequence). This chain's CDR3 is CASRYPNEGELFF. CDR3 coding DNA: TGTGCCAGCAGGTACCCTAATGAGGGGGAGCTGTTTTTT.